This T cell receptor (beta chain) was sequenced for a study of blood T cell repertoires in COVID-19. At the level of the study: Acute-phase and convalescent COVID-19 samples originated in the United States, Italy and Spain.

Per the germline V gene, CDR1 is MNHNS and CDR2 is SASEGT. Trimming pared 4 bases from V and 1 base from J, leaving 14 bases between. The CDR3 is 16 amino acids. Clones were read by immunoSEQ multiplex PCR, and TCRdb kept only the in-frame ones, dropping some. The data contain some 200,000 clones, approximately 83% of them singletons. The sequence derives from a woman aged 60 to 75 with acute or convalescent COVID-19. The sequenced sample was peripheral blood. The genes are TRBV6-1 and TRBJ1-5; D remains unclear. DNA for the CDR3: TGTGCCAGCAGTGTCGTAACGCTTGGCAGCAATCAGCCCCAGCATTTT. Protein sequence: CASSVVTLGSNQPQHF.